Below, 16 T cell receptor beta chains from the same sample are listed, as sequenced in a study of graft-versus-host responses after intestinal transplantation. Processing released intraepithelial and lamina propria lymphocytes from the graft tissue. Clones were read by immunoSEQ multiplex PCR, and TCRdb kept only the in-frame ones, dropping some. Of around 15,000 clones detected, around three fifths appear once; the ten largest clones hold about 13%. Source: ileum tissue, taken 524 days after transplant. The receptors originated from a human patient who received an intestinal transplant, so some T cells may come from the graft donor.

The chain links TRBV7-2 to TRBJ1-3; no reliable D call. The V end lost 5 bases, the J end lost 4 bases, and 9 bases lay between the germline ends. The germline V gene encodes CDR1 SGHTA and CDR2 FQGNSA. There are 13 residues in the CDR3. CDR3: CASSPSRGNTIYF. In DNA, the CDR3 is TGTGCCAGCAGCCCATCTAGGGGAAACACCATATATTTT.

The chain is built from TRBV4-1 and TRBJ2-7, with 9 bases fitting TRBD1. This CDR3 spans 16 amino acids. Germline V gives CDR1 MGHRA, CDR2 YSYEKL. V lost 0 bases to trimming and J lost 3 bases; unmatched junction nucleotides: 6. CDR3 DNA sequence: TGCGCCAGCAGCCAAGATACCGGGACAGGGAACTACGAGCAGTACTTC. Protein sequence: CASSQDTGTGNYEQYF.

This sequence joins TRBV13 and TRBJ2-7; 7 bases fit TRBD1. The V gene's germline CDR1 is PRHDT and CDR2 FYEKMQ (reference sequence). J gave up 6 bases and V 1 base, and 6 bases lay outside the gene matches. The CDR3 sequence is 14 residues long. The CDR3 coding sequence is TGTGCCAGCAGCTTAGAGGCGCAGGGGGTCGAGCAGTACTTC. Residues: CASSLEAQGVEQYF.

CDR3 loop: CASTQGQGGEQYF. DNA of the CDR3: TGCGCCAGCACGCAGGGACAAGGAGGCGAGCAGTACTTC. J is TRBJ2-7 and V is TRBV10-1; D perhaps matches TRBD1 (6 bases). The germline CDR1 and CDR2 sequences are WNHNN and SYGVQD (reference sequence). CDR3 length equals 13 residues. Trimming stripped 7 bases from V and 6 bases from J, with 16 bases between.

The chain employs TRBV7-2 and TRBJ2-5; 8 bases agree with TRBD2. CDR3 size: 15 residues. V dropped 1 base and J dropped 2; count of bases not matched to a gene: 3. CDR1 SGHTA and CDR2 FQGNSA come from the germline V gene. CDR3 nucleotide sequence: TGTGCCAGCAGCTTAGGCCGGGGGGGACAAGAGACCCAGTACTTC. Amino acids: CASSLGRGGQETQYF. Combining the CDR3 with reference TRBV7-2 and TRBJ2-5 gives the whole variable domain GAGVSQSPSNKVTEKGKDVELRCDPISGHTALYWYRQSLGQGLEFLIYFQGNSAPDKSGLPSDRFSAERTGGSVSTLTIQRTQQEDSAVYLCASSLGRGGQETQYFGPGTRLLVL.

This clone has a count of ten or more. The chain couples TRBV19 to TRBJ2-7; 9 positions agree with TRBD1. After removal of 5 bases from V and 7 bases from J, the junction contained 6 bases not matched to a gene. The CDR3 is 13 residues long. Per germline, CDR1 LNHDA and CDR2 SQIVND (reference sequence). The CDR3 region is CASSVQGAGEQYF. CDR3 in DNA: TGTGCCAGTAGTGTACAGGGGGCGGGGGAGCAGTACTTC.

The rearrangement links TRBV6-6 to TRBJ1-2; 7 nucleotides align to TRBD1. The J segment lost 3 bases and the V segment lost 2 bases, leaving 3 bases of the junction unmatched. CDR3 length equals 14 residues. The germline V gene encodes CDR1 MNHNY and CDR2 SVGAGI (reference sequence). The CDR3 protein is CASSYNRGDYGYTF. CDR3 nucleotides: TGTGCCAGCAGTTACAACAGGGGAGACTATGGCTACACCTTC.

By share of the sample, this clone is medium-sized (0.01 to 0.1%). The rearrangement joins TRBV7-9 to TRBJ1-1; D remains unclear. V lost 6 bases, J lost 1 base, and 18 bases lay in between. Germline lookup yields CDR1 SEHNR and CDR2 FQNEAQ (reference sequence). The length of the CDR3 is 16 residues. This CDR3 is CASSFGSLIGNTEAFF. CDR3 DNA sequence: TGTGCCAGCAGTTTCGGTTCACTCATCGGGAACACTGAAGCTTTCTTT.

The sample holds a few counts of this clone. J is TRBJ2-1 and V is TRBV6-6, with D possibly being TRBD2 (6 bases). CDR1 and CDR2 (germline): MNHNY, SVGAGI (reference sequence). The CDR3 spans 16 residues. V was clipped by 2 bases and J by 7 bases, with 18 bases between them. This chain's CDR3 is CASSYGGTEYGNEQFF. CDR3 nucleotide sequence: TGTGCCAGCAGTTACGGGGGGACTGAATACGGGAATGAGCAGTTCTTC.

The chain is built from TRBV25-1 and TRBJ1-4; D is possibly TRBD1 (5 bases). V was clipped by 1 base and J by 4 bases, with 10 bases between them. The germline CDR1 and CDR2 sequences are MGHDK and SYGVNS. The CDR3 covers 15 residues. The CDR3: CASSESTDNNEKLFF. As DNA, the CDR3 is TGTGCCAGCAGTGAATCGACAGATAATAATGAAAAACTGTTTTTT.

The chain recombines TRBV6-4 with TRBJ1-1; 7 nucleotides agree with TRBD1. CDR3 length: 15 residues. Germline V gene lookup returns CDR1 MRHNA and CDR2 SNTAGT. J lost 0 bases, V lost 9 bases, and 10 bases had no gene match. DNA of the CDR3: TGTGCCAGAACCCAACAGGGGATCATGAACACTGAAGCTTTCTTT. Its protein is CARTQQGIMNTEAFF.

The V and J genes are TRBV10-3 and TRBJ1-6; 7 nucleotides match TRBD1. Germline V CDR1 and CDR2: ENHRY, SYGVKD. This CDR3 is built from 13 residues. V lost 10 bases, J lost 7 bases, and 7 bases stayed unmatched. In DNA, the CDR3 is TGTGCCACCAGGGACAGCTGGAATTCACCCCTCCACTTT. It specifies CATRDSWNSPLHF.

This chain links TRBV6-1 with TRBJ1-5, with TRBD1 identical over 7 bases. CDR1 and CDR2 (germline): MNHNS, SASEGT. CDR3 length: 17 residues. V lost 3 bases and J lost 1; bases outside the gene matches: 9. The CDR3 coding sequence is TGTGCCAGCAGTGAGGCGATTTTACAGGGGAGCAATCAGCCCCAGCATTTT. It is translated as CASSEAILQGSNQPQHF.

The chain employs TRBV7-9 and TRBJ2-2; 9 nucleotides align to TRBD1. Germline loops: CDR1 SEHNR, CDR2 FQNEAQ (reference sequence). V lost 6 bases and J lost 1; bases outside the gene matches: 6. This CDR3 contains 16 residues. The CDR3 DNA is TGTGCCAGCAGTACAGGGGGCCCTATGAACACCGGGGAGCTGTTTTTT. Translating gives CASSTGGPMNTGELFF. Drawing the rest from reference TRBV7-9 and TRBJ2-2, the complete variable domain is DTGVSQNPRHKITKRGQNVTFRCDPISEHNRLYWYRQTLGQGPEFLTYFQNEAQLEKSRLLSDRFSAERPKGSFSTLEIQRTEQGDSAMYLCASSTGGPMNTGELFFGEGSRLTVL.

CDR3 in amino acids: CAWSTGVGVNYGYTF. DNA for the CDR3: TGTGCCTGGAGCACCGGGGTTGGGGTAAACTATGGCTACACCTTC. The chain recombines TRBV30 with TRBJ1-2; D not certain. The V end lost 3 bases, the J end lost 2 bases, and 16 bases lay between the germline ends. Germline V gene sequence: CDR1 GTSNPN, CDR2 SVGIG (reference sequence). The CDR3 runs to 15 residues.

This chain uses TRBV27 with TRBJ1-1, with unresolved D. This CDR3 is built from 14 residues. The V end lost 2 bases, the J end lost 4 bases, and 11 bases lay between the germline ends. In germline, CDR1 is MNHEY, CDR2 SMNVEV (reference sequence). CDR3 coding DNA: TGTGCCAGCAGTTTACCGGGTCGGGGCACTGAAGCTTTCTTT. Translated, it gives CASSLPGRGTEAFF.